This T cell receptor (beta chain) is from a study of blood T cells in healthy people across ages. Alongside a J-beta primer mix, a sample-barcoded 5' primer served in a second PCR lasting about 7 to 12 cycles. TCRdb independently ran MiXCR on the 5' RACE reads; one entry per CDR3 protein. Found here are about 930,000 distinct CDR3 sequences, just under 30% of them singletons; the top ten hold roughly a tenth. Each sample provided at least 5 micrograms of extracted total RNA. Only a few counts were recorded for this clonotype. No antigen is known for it. Whole-study findings and limits: Higher diversity and more naive CD4+ cells were features of long-lived donors, compared to aged donors. Roughly linearly, TCR beta diversity per million T cells fell as age increased.

The same sample was also studied in work on T cells of mothers and their children. That study reports: Related and unrelated pairs show similar shaping of TCR recombination output by thymic selection.

This receptor was taken from a woman in her 40s in good health. What was sequenced was blood.

CDR3 protein: CASSSKGTGYNSYEQYF. CDR3 nucleotides: TGTGCCAGCAGCTCAAAAGGGACAGGGTACAACTCCTACGAGCAGTACTTC. The chain employs TRBV7-2 and TRBJ2-7; 9 nucleotides align to TRBD1. Germline V lookup: CDR1 SGHTA, CDR2 FQGNSA. The trim removed 4 bases at V and 0 bases at J, leaving 10 bases unmatched. This CDR3 region has 17 residues.